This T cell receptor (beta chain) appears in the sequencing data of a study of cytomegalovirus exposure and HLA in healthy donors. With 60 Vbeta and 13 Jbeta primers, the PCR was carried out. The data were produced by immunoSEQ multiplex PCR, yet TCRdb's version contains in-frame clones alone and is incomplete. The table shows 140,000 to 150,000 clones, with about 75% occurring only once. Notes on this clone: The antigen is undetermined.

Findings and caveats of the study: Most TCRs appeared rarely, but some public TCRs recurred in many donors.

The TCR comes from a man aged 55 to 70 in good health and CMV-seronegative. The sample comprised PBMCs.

The CDR3 reads CASSWGGAGVAKNIQYF. The DNA for the CDR3 is TGTGCCAGCAGCTGGGGGGGAGCAGGTGTAGCCAAAAACATTCAGTACTTC. This chain links TRBV5-6 with TRBJ2-4; 7 nucleotides line up with TRBD2. Germline CDR1 reads SGHDT; CDR2 reads YYEEEE. With V trimmed by 3 bases and J by 0 bases, 9 bases remained unmatched. The CDR3 length is 17 residues.